These T cell receptor beta chains were read from a single sample in a study of cytomegalovirus exposure and HLA in healthy donors. Libraries were prepared by immunoSEQ multiplex PCR; TCRdb keeps only in-frame clonotypes and omits some of them. The sample contains over 100,000 clones, roughly 80% of which appear only once. The sample comprised PBMCs. The receptor set was obtained from a male donor in good health and CMV-seropositive. Each CDR3 is given with its conserved first and last residue. D genes are given only for firm matches. Only some rows state a clone size, as once, few, many or a class for expanded clones.

CDR3,DNA,V,D,size,J
CSVWTSPNNEQFF,TGCAGCGTTTGGACTAGCCCAAACAATGAGCAGTTCTTC,TRBV29-1,TRBD2,NA,TRBJ2-1
CASSLGLAGASEQFF,TGTGCCAGCAGCTTAGGTCTAGCGGGAGCAAGTGAGCAGTTCTTC,TRBV11-3,TRBD2,once,TRBJ2-1
CASSPSGHTGELFF,TGCGCCAGCAGCCCCTCAGGCCACACCGGGGAGCTGTTTTTT,TRBV5-1,NA,once,TRBJ2-2
CASSASGTFGGELFF,TGTGCCAGCAGCGCCTCCGGGACTTTTGGCGGGGAGCTGTTTTTT,TRBV7-3,NA,NA,TRBJ2-2
CASSLARTSTDTQYF,TGTGCCAGCAGCTTAGCCCGGACTAGCACAGATACGCAGTATTTT,TRBV7-9,NA,NA,TRBJ2-3
CSSSLGDGGLRSYEQYF,TGTTCCAGCAGCTTAGGGGACGGGGGACTTCGATCCTACGAGCAGTACTTC,TRBV7-9,NA,NA,TRBJ2-7
CASSQDRLAGNTGELFF,TGCGCCAGCAGCCAAGATCGTCTAGCGGGGAACACCGGGGAGCTGTTTTTT,TRBV4-3,TRBD2,NA,TRBJ2-2
CASSRSRLQGVSYNEQFF,TGTGCCAGCAGCCGATCCAGACTACAGGGGGTATCCTACAATGAGCAGTTCTTC,TRBV7-2,TRBD1,NA,TRBJ2-1
CASSHLKDYPSTDTQYF,TGTGCCAGCAGCCACCTTAAGGACTACCCTAGCACAGATACGCAGTATTTT,TRBV4-2,NA,NA,TRBJ2-3
CASSLRQGRGETQYF,TGTGCCAGCAGCTTAAGACAGGGCAGAGGAGAGACCCAGTACTTC,TRBV7-3,TRBD1,NA,TRBJ2-5
CASRIRYEQYF,TGTGCCAGTAGGATTAGATACGAGCAGTACTTC,TRBV19,NA,NA,TRBJ2-7
CATGQGADTQYF,TGTGCCACAGGACAGGGGGCAGATACGCAGTATTTT,TRBV18,TRBD1,few,TRBJ2-3
CASSLGVEAPYNEQFF,TGTGCCAGCAGCTTAGGGGTCGAGGCGCCCTACAATGAGCAGTTCTTC,TRBV11-2,NA,NA,TRBJ2-1
CASSEVWGGAGDTQYF,TGTGCCAGCAGTGAAGTATGGGGGGGCGCAGGAGATACGCAGTATTTT,TRBV6-4,NA,NA,TRBJ2-3
CASSPPSRGRDYNEQFF,TGTGCCAGCTCACCACCAAGTCGCGGGAGGGACTACAATGAGCAGTTCTTC,TRBV18,TRBD2,NA,TRBJ2-1
CASEVAEDTQYF,TGTGCCAGCGAAGTGGCTGAAGATACGCAGTATTTT,TRBV27,NA,NA,TRBJ2-3
CASSLGEGGADTQYF,TGCGCCAGCAGCTTGGGGGAGGGCGGCGCAGATACGCAGTATTTT,TRBV5-1,TRBD2,NA,TRBJ2-3
CASRLAGGRDNEQFF,TGTGCCAGCAGGCTAGCGGGAGGGAGGGACAATGAGCAGTTCTTC,TRBV7-8,TRBD2,NA,TRBJ2-1
CASSLWTGAGANVLTF,TGTGCCAGCAGTTTATGGACAGGGGCTGGGGCCAACGTCCTGACTTTC,TRBV27,TRBD1,NA,TRBJ2-6